This TCR beta chain is drawn from a study of T cells in Graves' hyperthyroidism and ophthalmopathy. This clonotype was observed a handful of times. Its cognate antigen is unknown. Orbital computed tomography and thyroid ultrasound, together with serum TRAb and thyroxine and clinical symptoms, were used for diagnoses. The authors took PBMCs from 10 ml fresh peripheral blood. TCR beta CDR3 region amplification was performed from RNA transcripts. With the HTBI primer set, the TCR CDR3 went through a first round of RT-PCR. TCRdb fed the multiplex PCR reads into MiXCR, producing one record per CDR3 protein. The data show about 410,000 distinct CDR3 sequences, 14% to 15% seen once. The CDR3 is made up of 17 amino acids. J gave up 1 base and V 4 bases, and 8 bases lay outside the gene matches. Germline assignment: CDR1 SGHRS and CDR2 YFSETQ. Points from the study as a whole: A model of 13 V-J pairs discriminated ophthalmopathy from stable hyperthyroidism. Ophthalmopathy was predicted by the model a median of approximately 6 months ahead of onset.

Sample: blood. V usage is TRBV5-1 and J usage is TRBJ2-5; 12 bases fit TRBD2. This TCR derives from a man aged 18 to 30 with Graves' ophthalmopathy. The CDR3 DNA follows: TGCGCCAGCAGCGCAGGGACTAGCGGGCAACTCCAAGAGACCCAGTACTTC. Translated, it gives CASSAGTSGQLQETQYF.